These T cell receptor beta chains were read from a single sample in a study of CD4 T cells in relation to SARS-CoV-2 and coronaviruses. Their specific antigens are unknown. The protocol was immunoSEQ multiplex PCR, while the TCRdb copy is restricted to in-frame clones and leaves out a portion. In the table there are 20,000 or so clones, about 80% of which are singletons. Input material: CD4+ T cells from PBMCs, cultured in vitro. The receptors originated from a human donor in good health. Both conserved end residues are part of each CDR3. The D gene is left open where the match is weak. Clone size is given for some rows only: seen once, a few or many times, or a class if the clone is expanded.

TRBJ2-2,NA,TRBV3-1/TRBV3-2,NA,CASSQERRGQLFF,TGTGCCAGCAGCCAAGAAAGGAGGGGGCAGCTGTTTTTT
TRBJ2-1,NA,TRBV10-1,NA,CASSESDQRAYNEQFF,TGCGCCAGCAGTGAGTCGGACCAAAGGGCCTACAATGAGCAGTTCTTC
TRBJ2-1,once,TRBV3-1/TRBV3-2,TRBD1,CASNLLGGPQGEQFF,TGTGCCAGCAATCTATTAGGGGGCCCCCAAGGTGAGCAGTTCTTC
TRBJ2-5,NA,TRBV28,NA,CASSLIIRAETQYF,TGTGCCAGCAGTTTAATCATTCGGGCAGAGACCCAGTACTTC
TRBJ2-3,NA,TRBV9,TRBD1,CASSLTGGVTDTQYF,TGTGCCAGCAGCCTGACAGGGGGCGTTACAGATACGCAGTATTTT
TRBJ2-6,NA,TRBV19,TRBD1,CASSPGQGTGANVLTF,TGTGCCAGTAGCCCGGGACAGGGTACTGGGGCCAACGTCCTGACTTTC
TRBJ2-7,few,TRBV20-1,TRBD2,CSASFVAGGVYEQYF,TGCAGTGCTAGTTTTGTCGCGGGAGGCGTCTACGAGCAGTACTTC
TRBJ2-7,NA,TRBV11-2,NA,CASSLEWSLSYEQYF,TGTGCCAGCAGCTTAGAATGGTCCCTTTCCTACGAGCAGTACTTC
TRBJ1-5,once,TRBV6-1,NA,CASSEGRWQPQHF,TGTGCCAGCAGTGAAGGAAGGTGGCAGCCCCAGCATTTT
TRBJ1-6,few,TRBV12-2,NA,CASRLVGGRGPYNSPLHF,TGTGCAAGTCGCTTAGTAGGAGGCAGGGGGCCTTATAATTCACCCCTCCACTTT
TRBJ1-2,NA,TRBV6-5,NA,CASSRGSYGYTF,TGTGCCAGCAGTAGGGGGTCCTATGGCTACACCTTC
TRBJ2-6,NA,TRBV19,NA,CASAYSGANVLTF,TGTGCCAGTGCTTACTCTGGGGCCAACGTCCTGACTTTC
TRBJ1-5,NA,TRBV19,NA,CASQGGKQPQHF,TGTGCCAGCCAGGGAGGAAAACAGCCCCAGCATTTT
TRBJ1-4,NA,TRBV19,NA,CASNRATNEKLFF,TGTGCCAGTAATCGTGCAACTAATGAAAAACTGTTTTTT
TRBJ1-5,NA,TRBV25-1,NA,CASSDGDQPQHF,TGTGCCAGCAGTGATGGCGATCAGCCCCAGCATTTT
TRBJ1-1,NA,TRBV30,NA,CAWSPPRATEAFF,TGTGCCTGGAGTCCTCCTCGAGCCACTGAAGCTTTCTTT
TRBJ1-5,NA,TRBV5-1,TRBD1,CASSEGAVDQPQHF,TGCGCCAGCAGCGAGGGGGCAGTTGATCAGCCCCAGCATTTT
TRBJ2-3,NA,TRBV6-5,NA,CASSYSEPRTDTQYF,TGTGCCAGCAGTTACAGTGAGCCCCGCACAGATACGCAGTATTTT
TRBJ2-5,NA,TRBV5-1,TRBD1,CASSSADRGRETQYF,TGCGCCAGCAGCTCGGCGGACAGGGGACGGGAGACCCAGTACTTC
TRBJ1-1,NA,TRBV3-1/TRBV3-2,TRBD1,CASSQATGDTEAFF,TGTGCCAGCAGCCAAGCGACAGGGGACACTGAAGCTTTCTTT
TRBJ1-2,NA,TRBV20-1,NA,CSASGWQDGGYTF,TGCAGTGCTAGTGGGTGGCAGGACGGAGGCTACACCTTC
TRBJ2-2,NA,TRBV6-4,TRBD1,CASSGQGVGELFF,TGTGCCAGCAGCGGACAGGGGGTCGGGGAGCTGTTTTTT
TRBJ2-4,NA,TRBV6-4,NA,CASRPPWPRGRSLAKNIQYF,TGTGCCAGCAGGCCCCCCTGGCCTCGTGGCAGGTCTTTAGCCAAAAACATTCAGTACTTC
TRBJ2-3,once,TRBV3-1/TRBV3-2,NA,CASSPGRADTQYF,TGTGCCAGCAGCCCCGGACGAGCAGATACGCAGTATTTT
TRBJ2-7,NA,TRBV7-8,NA,CASKPGAGSYEQYF,TGTGCCAGCAAACCCGGGGCCGGCTCCTACGAGCAGTACTTC
TRBJ1-5,NA,TRBV6-1,NA,CASSELRVNQPQHF,TGTGCCAGCAGTGAACTACGGGTCAATCAGCCCCAGCATTTT
TRBJ1-1,NA,TRBV5-5,NA,CASSFSENTEAFF,TGTGCCAGCAGCTTCTCGGAGAACACTGAAGCTTTCTTT
TRBJ1-1,NA,TRBV6-4,NA,CASIGQVRNTEAFF,TGTGCCAGCATTGGCCAAGTCCGGAACACTGAAGCTTTCTTT
TRBJ1-2,few,TRBV4-1,NA,CASSQGRGLNYGYTF,TGCGCCAGCAGCCAAGGTCGGGGACTTAACTATGGCTACACCTTC
TRBJ2-5,once,TRBV5-1,TRBD2,CASSYGTSGSTETQYF,TGCGCCAGCAGCTACGGGACTAGCGGGAGCACGGAGACCCAGTACTTC
TRBJ2-3,NA,TRBV3-1/TRBV3-2,TRBD2,CASSPRGGLADTQYF,TGTGCCAGCAGCCCAAGAGGGGGACTAGCGGATACGCAGTATTTT
TRBJ2-7,few,TRBV6-2/TRBV6-3,TRBD2,CASSYQAGELSYEQYF,TGTGCCAGCAGTTACCAAGCGGGAGAACTGTCCTACGAGCAGTACTTC
TRBJ2-1,NA,TRBV5-4,TRBD2,CASSSRTSGKGYEQFF,TGTGCCAGCAGCTCCAGGACTAGCGGGAAAGGCTATGAGCAGTTCTTC
TRBJ2-2,NA,TRBV7-3,TRBD2,CASSLTPLLADTGELFF,TGTGCCAGCAGCTTAACCCCATTACTAGCGGACACCGGGGAGCTGTTTTTT
TRBJ1-6,NA,TRBV2,TRBD1,CASSEDRGRSLLHF,TGTGCCAGCAGTGAGGACAGGGGGCGATCACTCCTCCACTTT
TRBJ2-2,once,TRBV5-1,NA,CASSLESGPSTGELFF,TGCGCCAGCAGCTTGGAATCCGGGCCAAGCACCGGGGAGCTGTTTTTT
TRBJ2-1,NA,TRBV15,NA,CATSRDYRPPYNEQFF,TGTGCCACCAGCAGAGATTATCGGCCCCCTTACAATGAGCAGTTCTTC
TRBJ2-7,NA,TRBV7-6,TRBD2,CASSSDWTSDYEQYF,TGTGCCAGCAGCTCCGACTGGACTAGCGACTACGAGCAGTACTTC
TRBJ2-1,NA,TRBV27,TRBD2,CASSFRLAGNEQFF,TGTGCCAGCAGTTTTCGGCTAGCGGGCAATGAGCAGTTCTTC
TRBJ1-1,NA,TRBV6-6,NA,CASSRNSRPTEAFF,TGTGCCAGCAGTAGGAACAGTCGGCCCACTGAAGCTTTCTTT
TRBJ2-1,NA,TRBV6-4,TRBD2,CASSDPWTSGRASGHNEQFF,TGTGCCAGCAGTGACCCCTGGACTAGCGGGAGGGCCTCCGGGCACAATGAGCAGTTCTTC
TRBJ2-1,NA,TRBV19,NA,CASSRQVSYNEQFF,TGTGCCAGTAGCCGACAAGTATCCTACAATGAGCAGTTCTTC
TRBJ2-6,NA,TRBV21-1,NA,CASSIPRSSGSSGANVLTF,TGTGCCAGCAGCATCCCGCGGAGTAGCGGGAGCTCTGGGGCCAACGTCCTGACTTTC
TRBJ2-2,NA,TRBV7-2,NA,CASSLALASNTGELFF,TGTGCCAGCAGCTTAGCGTTGGCGTCGAACACCGGGGAGCTGTTTTTT
TRBJ1-1,NA,TRBV7-9,NA,CASSLDMNTEAFF,TGTGCCAGCAGCTTAGACATGAACACTGAAGCTTTCTTT
TRBJ1-5,NA,TRBV10-1,NA,CASSEPGCRNQPQHF,TGCGCCAGCAGTGAGCCGGGGTGTCGCAATCAGCCCCAGCATTTT
TRBJ2-5,NA,TRBV12-3/TRBV12-4,TRBD1,CASTRGYQETQYF,TGTGCCAGCACCAGGGGGTACCAAGAGACCCAGTACTTC
TRBJ1-2,NA,TRBV7-9,NA,CASSTLDYGYTF,TGTGCCAGCAGCACCTTGGACTATGGCTACACCTTC
TRBJ1-5,few,TRBV5-1,TRBD1,CASSLEGQTNQPQHF,TGCGCCAGCAGCTTGGAGGGACAGACAAATCAGCCCCAGCATTTT
TRBJ2-3,NA,TRBV28,NA,CASSLTSTDTQYF,TGTGCCAGCAGTCTTACTAGCACAGATACGCAGTATTTT
TRBJ2-6,few,TRBV11-2,NA,CASTFIGDSGANVLTF,TGTGCCAGCACCTTTATAGGGGACTCTGGGGCCAACGTCCTGACTTTC
TRBJ1-1,NA,TRBV19,TRBD1,CASSSRQGLNTEAFF,TGTGCCAGTAGTTCCCGACAGGGGCTGAACACTGAAGCTTTCTTT
TRBJ1-3,once,TRBV28,NA,CASEPFREGAGNTIYF,TGTGCCAGCGAGCCTTTCCGCGAAGGGGCTGGAAACACCATATATTTT
TRBJ2-1,NA,TRBV7-9,NA,CASSKTTWDFGEQFF,TGTGCCAGCAGCAAGACTACTTGGGACTTTGGCGAGCAGTTCTTC